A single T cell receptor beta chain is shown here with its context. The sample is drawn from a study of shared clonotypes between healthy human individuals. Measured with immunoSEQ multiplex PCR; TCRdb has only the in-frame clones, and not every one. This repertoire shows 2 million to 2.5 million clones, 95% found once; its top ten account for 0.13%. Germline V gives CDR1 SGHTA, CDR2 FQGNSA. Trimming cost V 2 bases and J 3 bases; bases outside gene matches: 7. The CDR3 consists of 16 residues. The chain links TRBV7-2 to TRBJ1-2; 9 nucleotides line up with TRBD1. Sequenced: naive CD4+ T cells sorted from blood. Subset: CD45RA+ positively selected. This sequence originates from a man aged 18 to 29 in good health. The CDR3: CASSLRGTGKDYGYTF. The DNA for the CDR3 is TGTGCCAGCAGCTTAAGAGGGACAGGGAAGGACTATGGCTACACCTTC.